A selection of T cell receptor beta chains follows, all from one sample in a study of sequential checkpoint blockade in melanoma. Produced via immunoSEQ multiplex PCR; TCRdb's table is partial and in-frame only. The data show 15,000 to 20,000 clones, 77% seen once. The specimen was CD8+ T cells sorted from blood (inferred from file names), collected from a patient given nivolumab and ipilimumab in sequence. The source of these receptors is a human donor with melanoma. Both conserved end residues are part of each CDR3. The D gene is left open where the match is weak. Expanded clones are given a class, and other clones once, few, many or no size at all.

v_call	d_call	j_call	clone_size	cdr3_nt	cdr3_aa
TRBV28	-	TRBJ1-4	few	TGTGCCAGCAGTTTGTCAGGGAAAAAACTGTTTTTT	CASSLSGKKLFF
TRBV10-2	-	TRBJ1-2	hyperexpanded	TGCGCCAGCAGTGAGTCGTCTGACATATATGGCTACACCTTC	CASSESSDIYGYTF
TRBV11-2	-	TRBJ1-2	-	TGTGCCAGTACCGGGTCTAACTATGGCTACACCTTC	CASTGSNYGYTF
TRBV14	-	TRBJ1-4	-	TGTGCCAGCAGCCAAGTATCGCGTCCTTACGTTAATGAAAAACTGTTTTTT	CASSQVSRPYVNEKLFF
TRBV11-2	-	TRBJ2-7	-	TGCGCCAGCAGCCTTAACAGGGCACTTACCTACGAGCAGTACTTC	CASSLNRALTYEQYF
TRBV27	TRBD2	TRBJ2-7	-	TGTGCCAGCAGTTATGGCGGGAGCTCCTACGAGCAGTACTTC	CASSYGGSSYEQYF
TRBV7-9	-	TRBJ1-2	-	TGTGCCAGCAGCTCGGGGCAGGGAGGACGTTATGGCTACACCTTC	CASSSGQGGRYGYTF
TRBV4-1	TRBD2	TRBJ2-7	few	TGTGCCAGCAGCTTACCCGGACTAGCCTACGAGCAGTACTTC	CASSLPGLAYEQYF
TRBV6-6	-	TRBJ1-1	-	TGTGCCAGCGAAGAGGGGCCAGGCGGGGCTGAAGCTTTCTTT	CASEEGPGGAEAFF
TRBV2	TRBD1	TRBJ2-7	once	TGTGCCAGCAGCGGCCGGGACAGCTCCTACGAGCAGTACTTC	CASSGRDSSYEQYF
TRBV5-1	TRBD1	TRBJ2-5	-	TGCGCCAGCAGCTTTGGAGGGACAGGGGTTCAGGAGACCCAGTACTTC	CASSFGGTGVQETQYF
TRBV4-1	TRBD1	TRBJ1-1	-	TGCGCCAGCAGCGCTCTACAGGGGGTCACTGAAGCTTTCTTT	CASSALQGVTEAFF
TRBV4-3	TRBD2	TRBJ2-1	-	TGCGCCAGCAGCCAAGAGGCTAGCGGGAGTGGTTACAATGAGCAGTTCTTC	CASSQEASGSGYNEQFF
TRBV19	-	TRBJ2-7	-	TGTGCCACCCAAAGGTCAGGGACCTACGAGCAGTACTTC	CATQRSGTYEQYF
TRBV5-6	TRBD1	TRBJ2-7	-	TGTGCCAGCAGCCCGGACAGGGGGTACGAGCAGTACTTC	CASSPDRGYEQYF
TRBV27	TRBD1	TRBJ2-7	few	TGTGCCAGCAGTTTTTCGACAGGGGATTACGAGCAGTACTTC	CASSFSTGDYEQYF
TRBV7-2	TRBD2	TRBJ2-1	-	TGTGCCAGCAGCCCGACTAGCGGGAGTTTCAATGAGCAGTTCTTC	CASSPTSGSFNEQFF
TRBV5-1	-	TRBJ2-1	-	TGCGCCAGCAGCTTCGAGGGGGGGAGTTACAATGAGCAGTTCTTC	CASSFEGGSYNEQFF